This T cell receptor (beta chain) emerged from a study of OX40 agonist ivuxolimab in advanced cancers. Overall study: Ivuxolimab is a fully human IgG2 antibody that activates OX40 (CD134). Each dose-escalation patient presented with hepatocellular carcinoma, melanoma, renal cell or head and neck cancer.

Clones were sequenced by immunoSEQ multiplex PCR, and TCRdb holds only the in-frame ones, with some missing. The top ten clones hold around 6.8% of a sample with 45,000 or so clones, about 85% of them seen once. Findings and limits, study-wide: Certain nonresponding patients likewise had low normalized T-cell clonal expansion.

Worth noting for this clone: Its antigen is not identified.

The CDR3 has 15 residues. CDR1 is SNHLY and CDR2 is FYNNEI in the germline V gene. The receptor comes from an adult with an advanced solid tumor such as melanoma, head and neck, liver or kidney cancer. The rearrangement uses TRBV2 and TRBJ2-5; D is perhaps TRBD1 (6 bases). The last part of the DNA fits TRBJ2-7 better; the J call may be wrong. The sequencing here drew on CD4+ or CD8+ T cells sorted from blood, taken in a trial of the OX40 agonist ivuxolimab. For the CDR3, the DNA is TGTGCCAGCAGTGGGCTAAGAGGGACACCATACGAGCAGTACTTC. Translating it yields CASSGLRGTPYEQYF.